The TCR beta chain under discussion was sequenced for a study of T cell changes during pregnancy in multiple sclerosis. Only in-frame clones appear in the TCRdb table, and some are missing; sequencing was by immunoSEQ multiplex PCR. Here the sample spans tens of thousands of clones, roughly 94% being singletons. Germline V lookup: CDR1 MNHEY, CDR2 SMNVEV (reference sequence). This CDR3 contains 15 residues. The junction had 3 bases not matched to a gene; V was cut back by 1 base and J by 0 bases. The source material was CD8+ T cells from peripheral blood mononuclear cells, sampled after pregnancy. This clonotype was obtained from a female donor with multiple sclerosis, enrolled in a pregnancy study. The chain joins TRBV27 to TRBJ2-7; 7 bases agree with TRBD2. CDR3 region: CASSLWGGNSYEQYF. The DNA for the CDR3 is TGTGCCAGCAGTTTATGGGGGGGAAACTCCTACGAGCAGTACTTC.